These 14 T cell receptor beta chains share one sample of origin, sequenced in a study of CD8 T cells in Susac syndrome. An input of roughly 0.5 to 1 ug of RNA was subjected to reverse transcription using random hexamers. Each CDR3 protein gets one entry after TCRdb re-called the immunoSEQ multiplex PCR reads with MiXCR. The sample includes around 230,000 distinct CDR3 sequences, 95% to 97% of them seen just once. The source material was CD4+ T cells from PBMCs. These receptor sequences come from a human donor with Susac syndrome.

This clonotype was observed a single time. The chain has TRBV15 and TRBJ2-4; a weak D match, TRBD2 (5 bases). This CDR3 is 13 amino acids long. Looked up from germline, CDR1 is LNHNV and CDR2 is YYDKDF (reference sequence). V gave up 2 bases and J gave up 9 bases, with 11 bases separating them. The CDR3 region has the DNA TGTGCCACCAGCAGAACCCGCCGGGGCATTCAGTACTTC. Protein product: CATSRTRRGIQYF.

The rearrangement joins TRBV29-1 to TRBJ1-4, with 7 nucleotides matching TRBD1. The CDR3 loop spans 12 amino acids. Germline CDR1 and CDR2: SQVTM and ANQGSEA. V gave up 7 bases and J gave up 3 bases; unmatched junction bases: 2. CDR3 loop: CSGQGSNEKLFF. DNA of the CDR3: TGCAGCGGACAGGGATCTAATGAAAAACTGTTTTTT.

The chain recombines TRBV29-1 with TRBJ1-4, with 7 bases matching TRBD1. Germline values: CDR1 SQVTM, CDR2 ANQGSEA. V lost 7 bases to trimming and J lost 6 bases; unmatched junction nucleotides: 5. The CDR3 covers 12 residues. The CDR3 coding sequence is TGCAGCGCGGGGGGACAGTATGAAAAACTGTTTTTT. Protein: CSAGGQYEKLFF.

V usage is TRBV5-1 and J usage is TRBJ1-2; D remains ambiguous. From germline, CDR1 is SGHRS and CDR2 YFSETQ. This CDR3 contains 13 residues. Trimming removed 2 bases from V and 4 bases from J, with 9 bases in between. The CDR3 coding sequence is TGCGCCAGCAGCTTATCACAGTTCTATGGCTACACCTTC. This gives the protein CASSLSQFYGYTF.

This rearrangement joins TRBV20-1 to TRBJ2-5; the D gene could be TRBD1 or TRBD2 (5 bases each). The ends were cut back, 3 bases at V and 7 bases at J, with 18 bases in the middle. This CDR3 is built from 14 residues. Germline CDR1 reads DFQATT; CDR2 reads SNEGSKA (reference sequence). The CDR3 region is CSASVSGPATTQYF. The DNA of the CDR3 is TGCAGTGCTAGTGTTTCGGGACCAGCAACGACCCAGTACTTC.

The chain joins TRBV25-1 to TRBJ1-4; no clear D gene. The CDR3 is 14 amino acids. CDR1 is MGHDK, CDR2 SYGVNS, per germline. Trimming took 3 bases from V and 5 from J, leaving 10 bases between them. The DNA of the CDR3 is TGTGCCAGCAGTGACACAGCCAAGAATGAAAAACTGTTTTTT. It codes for CASSDTAKNEKLFF. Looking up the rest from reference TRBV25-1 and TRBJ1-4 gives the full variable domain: EADIYQTPRYLVIGTGKKITLECSQTMGHDKMYWYQQDPGMELHLIHYSYGVNSTEKGDLSSESTVSRIRTEHFPLTLESARPSHTSQYLCASSDTAKNEKLFFGSGTQLSVL.

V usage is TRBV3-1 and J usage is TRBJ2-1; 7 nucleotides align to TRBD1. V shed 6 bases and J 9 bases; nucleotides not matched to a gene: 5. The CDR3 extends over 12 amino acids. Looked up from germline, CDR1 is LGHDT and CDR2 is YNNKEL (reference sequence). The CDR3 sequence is CASRRGPGEQFF. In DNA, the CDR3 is TGTGCCAGCAGAAGGGGGCCAGGTGAGCAGTTCTTC.

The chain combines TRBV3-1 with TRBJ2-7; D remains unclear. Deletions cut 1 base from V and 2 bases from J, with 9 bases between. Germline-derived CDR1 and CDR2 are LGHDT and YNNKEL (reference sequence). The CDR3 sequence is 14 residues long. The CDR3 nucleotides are TGTGCCAGCAGCCAAGTAGCCCCTCCCTACGAGCAGTACTTC. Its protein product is CASSQVAPPYEQYF.

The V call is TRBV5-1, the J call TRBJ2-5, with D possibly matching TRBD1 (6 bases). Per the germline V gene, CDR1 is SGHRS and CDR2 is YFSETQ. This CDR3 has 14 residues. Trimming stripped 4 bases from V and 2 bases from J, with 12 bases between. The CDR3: CASSVGHQQETQYF. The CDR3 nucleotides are TGCGCCAGCAGCGTGGGACACCAACAAGAGACCCAGTACTTC.

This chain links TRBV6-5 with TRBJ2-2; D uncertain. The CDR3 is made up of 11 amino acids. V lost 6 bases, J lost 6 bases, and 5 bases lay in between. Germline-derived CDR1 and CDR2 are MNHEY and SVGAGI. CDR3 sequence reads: CASRKSGELFF. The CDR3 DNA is TGTGCCAGCAGGAAATCCGGGGAGCTGTTTTTT.

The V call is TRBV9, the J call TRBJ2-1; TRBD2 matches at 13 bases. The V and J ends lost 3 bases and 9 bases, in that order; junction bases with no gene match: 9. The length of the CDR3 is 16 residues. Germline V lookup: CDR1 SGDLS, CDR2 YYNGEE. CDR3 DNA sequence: TGTGCCAGCAGCGGAGAGCTGGGACTAGCGGGAAGTGAGCAGTTCTTC. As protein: CASSGELGLAGSEQFF.

The CDR3 here is CASSQDPLAGYNEQFF. CDR3 DNA sequence: TGCGCCAGCAGCCAAGATCCACTAGCGGGCTACAATGAGCAGTTCTTC. This chain connects TRBV4-1 to TRBJ2-1, with 9 nucleotides matching TRBD2. CDR3 length: 16 residues. Trimming cost V 0 bases and J 3 bases; bases outside gene matches: 3. Germline V gives CDR1 MGHRA, CDR2 YSYEKL.

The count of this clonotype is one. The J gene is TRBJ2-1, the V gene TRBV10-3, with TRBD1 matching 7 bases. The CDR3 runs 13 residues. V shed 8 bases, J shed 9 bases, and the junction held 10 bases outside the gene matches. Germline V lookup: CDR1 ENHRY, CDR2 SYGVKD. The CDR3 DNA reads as TGTGCCATCGGTCAGGGGGAGTTGGTTGAGCAGTTCTTC. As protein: CAIGQGELVEQFF.

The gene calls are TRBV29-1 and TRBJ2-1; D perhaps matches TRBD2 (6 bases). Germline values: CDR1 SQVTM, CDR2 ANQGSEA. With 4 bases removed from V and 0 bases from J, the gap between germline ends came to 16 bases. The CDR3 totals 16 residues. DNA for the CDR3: TGCAGCGTTGGGCGGGAAGGGTTTAGCTCCTACAATGAGCAGTTCTTC. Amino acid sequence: CSVGREGFSSYNEQFF.